This T cell receptor beta chain originates from a study of T cells in Graves' hyperthyroidism and ophthalmopathy. Findings of the study overall: Progression to ophthalmopathy was predicted a median of roughly seven months early.

This clonotype appeared a few times. Its antigen is unknown. J gave up 12 bases and V 5 bases, and 7 bases lay outside the gene matches. CDR3 length: 12 residues. Germline loops: CDR1 LNHDA, CDR2 SQIVND (reference sequence). TCR beta CDR3 regions were amplified from RNA transcripts. Primed by the HTBI set, a first-round RT-PCR was run on the TCR CDR3. A single record per CDR3 protein comes from TCRdb applying MiXCR to the multiplex PCR reads. The sample consists of hundreds of thousands of distinct CDR3 sequences, around 20% of them appearing once. The source material was blood. The chain links TRBV19 to TRBJ1-5, with 7 nucleotides matching TRBD1. The TCR was taken from a man aged 30 to 45 with Graves' ophthalmopathy. This CDR3 is CASSRRDSLQHF. CDR3 in DNA: TGTGCCAGTAGTCGCCGGGACAGTCTCCAGCATTTT.